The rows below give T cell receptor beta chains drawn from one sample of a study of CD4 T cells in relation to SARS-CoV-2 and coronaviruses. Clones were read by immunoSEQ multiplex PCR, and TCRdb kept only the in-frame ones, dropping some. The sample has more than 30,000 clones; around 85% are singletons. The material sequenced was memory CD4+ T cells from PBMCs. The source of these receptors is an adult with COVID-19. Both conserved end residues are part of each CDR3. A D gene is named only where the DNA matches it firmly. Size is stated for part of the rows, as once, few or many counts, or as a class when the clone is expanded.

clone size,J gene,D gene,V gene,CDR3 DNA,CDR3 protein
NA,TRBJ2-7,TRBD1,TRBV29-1,TGCAGCGTGGCGGGACAGGGAACCTACGAGCAGTACTTC,CSVAGQGTYEQYF
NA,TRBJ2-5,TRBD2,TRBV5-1,TGCGCCAGCAGCTTGGGGACGGGAGGAGAGACCCAGTACTTC,CASSLGTGGETQYF
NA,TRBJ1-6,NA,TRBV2,TGTGCCAGCAGACCCGGGACCGCGCCTAATTCACCCCTCCACTTT,CASRPGTAPNSPLHF
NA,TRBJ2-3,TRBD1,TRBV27,TGTGCCAGCAGTTTCAGGAGAAGAGACGGGGACAGGCCCGCCGACCCTCGGGATACGCAGTATTTT,CASSFRRRDGDRPADPRDTQYF
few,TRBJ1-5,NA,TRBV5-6,TGTGCCAGCAGCTTGGGGGGCTGGGGTTGGAGCAATCAGCCCCAGCATTTT,CASSLGGWGWSNQPQHF
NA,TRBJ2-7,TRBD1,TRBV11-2,TGTGCCAGCAGCTTCATCTTTGGGGGACAGGTCTACGAGCAGTACTTC,CASSFIFGGQVYEQYF
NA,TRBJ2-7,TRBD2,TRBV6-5,TGTGCCAGCAGCCGGACTAGCGGTTACGAGCAGTACTTC,CASSRTSGYEQYF
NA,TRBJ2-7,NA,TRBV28,TGTGCCGCCATATCCAGGGCTAGCAGGTTCCGCGAGCAGTACTTC,CAAISRASRFREQYF
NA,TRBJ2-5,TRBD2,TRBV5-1,TGCGCCAGCAGCTTGGCGTTACTAGCGGGAGAGGGCGAGACCCAGTACTTC,CASSLALLAGEGETQYF
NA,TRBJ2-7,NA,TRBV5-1,TGCGCCAGCAGCTTGGGACGAACTAGCACCCGGAACTACGAGCAGTACTTC,CASSLGRTSTRNYEQYF
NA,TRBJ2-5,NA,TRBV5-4,TGTGCCAGCAGCGCCCAGGGGAGACAAGAGACCCAGTACTTC,CASSAQGRQETQYF
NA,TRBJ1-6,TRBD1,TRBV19,TGTGCCAGTAGTACGGGACAGAAGTATTCACCCCTCCACTTT,CASSTGQKYSPLHF
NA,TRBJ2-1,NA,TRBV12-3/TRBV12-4,TGTGCCAGCAGTCCTAGGACCCCTAATGAGCAGTTCTTC,CASSPRTPNEQFF
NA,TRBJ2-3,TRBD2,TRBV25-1,TGTGCCAGCACAAAAGCGGGACTCCTCACAGATACGCAGTATTTT,CASTKAGLLTDTQYF
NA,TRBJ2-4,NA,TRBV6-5,TGTGCCAGCAGTTACTCCCAGATTCGAGCCAAAAACATTCAGTACTTC,CASSYSQIRAKNIQYF
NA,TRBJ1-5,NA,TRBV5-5,TGTGCCAGCCTAACAGGTTCCAATCAGCCCCAGCATTTT,CASLTGSNQPQHF
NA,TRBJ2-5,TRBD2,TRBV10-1,TGCGCCAGCAGTGGACTAGCGGGAGAGGGTGAGACCCAGTACTTC,CASSGLAGEGETQYF
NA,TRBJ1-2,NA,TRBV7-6,TGTGCCAGCAGCTTATTGGGGGCGGGGGACTATGGCTACACCTTC,CASSLLGAGDYGYTF
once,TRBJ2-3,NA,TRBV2,TGTGCCAGCAGTAGTTCAGGCACAGATACGCAGTATTTT,CASSSSGTDTQYF
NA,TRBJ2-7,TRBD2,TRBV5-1,TGCGCCAGCAGCCACGGACTAGTTAGGCCCTACGAGCAGTACTTC,CASSHGLVRPYEQYF
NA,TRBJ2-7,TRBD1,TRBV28,TGTGCCAGCAGTTTGGGACAGGACTACGAGCAGTACTTC,CASSLGQDYEQYF
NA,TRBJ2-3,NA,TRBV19,TGTGCCAGTACTCCCATCGGGATCGTCGCAGATACGCAGTATTTT,CASTPIGIVADTQYF
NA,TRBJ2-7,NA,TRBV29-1,TGCAGCGGGGGCATGGCAGGGCTCGAGCAGTACTTC,CSGGMAGLEQYF
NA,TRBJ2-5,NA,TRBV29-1,TGCAGCGTTGAAGATCGGGAGACCCAGTACTTC,CSVEDRETQYF
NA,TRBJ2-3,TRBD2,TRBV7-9,TGTGCCAGCAGCTCGGGACTAGGCTTGCTCACAGATACGCAGTATTTT,CASSSGLGLLTDTQYF
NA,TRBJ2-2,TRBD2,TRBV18,TGTGCCAGCTCAGCCAAAGATCGACTAGCGGGAGTTCCCGGGGAGCTGTTTTTT,CASSAKDRLAGVPGELFF
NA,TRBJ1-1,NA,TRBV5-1,TGCGCCAGCAGCTTGGTACCGGGGGGAAGTAACACTGAAGCTTTCTTT,CASSLVPGGSNTEAFF
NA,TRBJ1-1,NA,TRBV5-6,TGTGCCAGCAGCTTCCAGCAGGGCGCCTCAGCTTTCTTT,CASSFQQGASAFF
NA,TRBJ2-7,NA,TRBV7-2,TGTGCCAGCAGCTTCTATGTGGTAGCTACTTACGAGCAGTACTTC,CASSFYVVATYEQYF
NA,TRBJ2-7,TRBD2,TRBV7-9,TGTGCCACCTTAGCCCATAGCGGGGGAAGCTACGAGCAGTACTTC,CATLAHSGGSYEQYF
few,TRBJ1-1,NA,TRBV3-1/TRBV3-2,TGTGCCAGCAGCCCTGCAGTAGGGGGGATCACTGAAGCTTTCTTT,CASSPAVGGITEAFF
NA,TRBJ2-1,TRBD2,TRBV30,TGTGCCTGGAAGAGGGCTAGCGGGTATTACAATGAGCAGTTCTTC,CAWKRASGYYNEQFF
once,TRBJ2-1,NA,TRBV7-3,TGTGCCAGCAGCTTAACGCTCGGGGATGAGCAGTTCTTC,CASSLTLGDEQFF
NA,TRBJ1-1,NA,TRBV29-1,TGCAGCGTTGAACCAGGGAACCCTCGTGAAGCTTTCTTT,CSVEPGNPREAFF
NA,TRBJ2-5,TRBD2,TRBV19,TGTGCCAGTAGTGAACTAGCGGGTCGAACTATCCAGTACTTC,CASSELAGRTIQYF
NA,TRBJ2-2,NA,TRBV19,TGTGCCAGTAGGATCCTTAGAGGGAGTACCGGGGAGCTGTTTTTT,CASRILRGSTGELFF
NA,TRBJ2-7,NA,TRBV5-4,TGTGCCAGCAGTCTAGGGTCGAATCCCTACGAGCAGTACTTC,CASSLGSNPYEQYF
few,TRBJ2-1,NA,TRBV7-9,TGTGCCAGCAGCCGGGGTGAGCAGTTCTTC,CASSRGEQFF
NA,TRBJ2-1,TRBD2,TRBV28,TGTGCCAGCAGCCCTTTCAGCGGGAGAGGCTACAATGAGCAGTTCTTC,CASSPFSGRGYNEQFF